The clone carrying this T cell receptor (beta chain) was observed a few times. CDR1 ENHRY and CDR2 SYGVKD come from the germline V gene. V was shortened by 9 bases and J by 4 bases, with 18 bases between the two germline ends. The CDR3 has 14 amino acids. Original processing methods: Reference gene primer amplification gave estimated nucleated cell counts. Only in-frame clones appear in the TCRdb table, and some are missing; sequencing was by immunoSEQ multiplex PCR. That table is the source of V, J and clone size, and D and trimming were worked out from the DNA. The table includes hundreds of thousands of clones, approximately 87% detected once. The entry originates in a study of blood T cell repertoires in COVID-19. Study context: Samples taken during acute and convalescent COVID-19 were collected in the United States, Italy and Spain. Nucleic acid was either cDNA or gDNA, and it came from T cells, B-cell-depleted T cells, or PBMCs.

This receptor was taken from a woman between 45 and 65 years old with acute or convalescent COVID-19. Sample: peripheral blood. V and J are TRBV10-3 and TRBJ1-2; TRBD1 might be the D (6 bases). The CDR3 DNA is TGTGCCATTTGCCCGGGCAGGGGACCCTATGGCTACACCTTC. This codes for CAICPGRGPYGYTF.